This T cell receptor (beta chain) appears in the sequencing data of a study of blood T cell repertoires in COVID-19. In the study overall: Acute-phase and convalescent COVID-19 samples originated in the United States, Italy and Spain. The cDNA or gDNA used as material had been derived from T cells, B-cell-depleted T cells, or PBMCs.

This CDR3 contains 16 residues. J lost 7 bases, V lost 4 bases, and 12 bases had no gene match. Germline CDR1 reads MDHEN; CDR2 reads SYDVKM. Original analysis: The assay estimated nucleated cells by amplifying reference gene primers. Using immunoSEQ multiplex PCR, the repertoire was profiled, and TCRdb retains in-frame clones only, with some absent. That table is the source of V, J and clone size, and D and trimming were worked out from the DNA. The sample yields around 180,000 clones, approximately 89% seen once. The receptor was isolated from a man aged 40-55 years with active or convalescent COVID-19. This rearrangement joins TRBV28 to TRBJ1-5, with 8 bases matching TRBD1. Sequences were obtained from peripheral blood. The CDR3 DNA reads as TGTGCCAGCAGTTCGGCCGGACAGGGATCGTGGCAGCCCCAGCATTTT. It codes for CASSSAGQGSWQPQHF.